This TCR beta chain was identified during a study of shared clonotypes between healthy human individuals. This clone was counted once. Profiled with immunoSEQ multiplex PCR; TCRdb holds only in-frame clones, not every one. The repertoire consists of 2.3 million or so clones, with approximately 95% occurring once and the leading ten covering about 0.37%. Sequenced material: naive CD4+ T cells from PBMCs. As for subset: CD45RA+ positively selected. This TCR came from a man between 18 and 29 years old in good health. Some clones in this sample may be carry-over from other donors' samples.

Written as DNA, the CDR3 is TGTGCCAGCAGCTTCAAGCCAGGGGTGGGGGAGCAGTACTTC. It codes for CASSFKPGVGEQYF. V and J are TRBV7-2 and TRBJ2-7; TRBD1 is a possible D gene (6 bases). This CDR3 is built from 14 residues. From germline, CDR1 is SGHTA and CDR2 FQGNSA. V was shortened by 3 bases and J by 7 bases, with 16 bases between the two germline ends. Using reference TRBV7-2 and TRBJ2-7 for the parts outside the CDR3, the full variable domain is GAGVSQSPSNKVTEKGKDVELRCDPISGHTALYWYRQSLGQGLEFLIYFQGNSAPDKSGLPSDRFSAERTGGSVSTLTIQRTQQEDSAVYLCASSFKPGVGEQYFGPGTRLTVT.